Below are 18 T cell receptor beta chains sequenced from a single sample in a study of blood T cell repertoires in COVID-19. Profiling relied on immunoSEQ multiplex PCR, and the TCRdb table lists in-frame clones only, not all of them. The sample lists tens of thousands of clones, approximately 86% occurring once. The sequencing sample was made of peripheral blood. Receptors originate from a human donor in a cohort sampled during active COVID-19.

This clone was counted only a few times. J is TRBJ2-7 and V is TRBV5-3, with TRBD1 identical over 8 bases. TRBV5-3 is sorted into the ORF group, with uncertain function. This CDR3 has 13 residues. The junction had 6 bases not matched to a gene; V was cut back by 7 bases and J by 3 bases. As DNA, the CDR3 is TGTGCCAGAGGAGGACAGGGTTACTACGAGCAGTACTTC. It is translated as CARGGQGYYEQYF.

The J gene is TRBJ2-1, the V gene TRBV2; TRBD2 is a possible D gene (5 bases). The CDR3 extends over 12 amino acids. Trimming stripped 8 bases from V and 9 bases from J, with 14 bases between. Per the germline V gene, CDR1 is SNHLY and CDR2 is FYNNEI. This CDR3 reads CASPNPRGEQFF. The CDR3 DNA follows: TGTGCCAGCCCAAACCCCCGGGGTGAGCAGTTCTTC.

The CDR3 is CASSYSTRTSSGYTF. Written as DNA, the CDR3 is TGTGCCAGCAGTTACTCTACTCGGACATCCAGTGGCTACACCTTC. The V call is TRBV6-5, the J call TRBJ1-2, with D perhaps TRBD1 (5 bases). The CDR3 spans 15 residues. The germline CDR1 and CDR2 sequences are MNHEY and SVGAGI. V shed 0 bases and J shed 7 bases, with 15 bases lying between them.

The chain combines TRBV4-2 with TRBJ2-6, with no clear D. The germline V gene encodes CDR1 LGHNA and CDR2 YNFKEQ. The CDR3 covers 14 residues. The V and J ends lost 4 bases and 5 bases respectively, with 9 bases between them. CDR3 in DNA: TGTGCCAGCAGCCGCGAGGTGAGGGCCAACGTCCTGACTTTC. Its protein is CASSREVRANVLTF.

The CDR3 nucleotides are TGTGCCAGCAGTTCTCCTGAGGCAGGGAGGGACACTGAAGCTTTCTTT. Protein sequence: CASSSPEAGRDTEAFF. The rearrangement joins TRBV6-2 or TRBV6-3 to TRBJ1-1; TRBD1 might be the D (5 bases). Trimming took 4 bases from V and 3 from J, leaving 18 bases between them. Germline V gene sequence: CDR1 MNHEY, CDR2 SVGEGT. The CDR3 is 16 residues long.

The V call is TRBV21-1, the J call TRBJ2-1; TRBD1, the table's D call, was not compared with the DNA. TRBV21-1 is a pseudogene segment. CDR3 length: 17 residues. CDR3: CASSKAPDRGRDHEQFF. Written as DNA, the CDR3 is TGTGCCAGCAGCAAAGCCCCGGACAGGGGGCGCGATCATGAGCAGTTCTTC.

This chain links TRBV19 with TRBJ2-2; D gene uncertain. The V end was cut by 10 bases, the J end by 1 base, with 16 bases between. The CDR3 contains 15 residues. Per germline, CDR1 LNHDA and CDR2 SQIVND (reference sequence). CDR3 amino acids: CATSTMSVNTGELFF. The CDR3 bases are TGTGCCACCTCGACGATGAGCGTGAACACCGGGGAGCTGTTTTTT.

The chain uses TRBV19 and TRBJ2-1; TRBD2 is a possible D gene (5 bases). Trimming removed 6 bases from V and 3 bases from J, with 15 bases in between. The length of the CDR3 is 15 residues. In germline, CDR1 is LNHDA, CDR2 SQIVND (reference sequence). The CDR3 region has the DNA TGTGCCAGTAGATCCGGGGTTTCCAGCTACAATGAGCAGTTCTTC. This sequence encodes CASRSGVSSYNEQFF.

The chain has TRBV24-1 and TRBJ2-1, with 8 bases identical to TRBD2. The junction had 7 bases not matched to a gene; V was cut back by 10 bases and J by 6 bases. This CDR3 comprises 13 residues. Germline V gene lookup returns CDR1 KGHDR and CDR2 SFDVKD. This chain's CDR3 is CATKSGSVNEQFF. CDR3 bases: TGTGCCACGAAGAGCGGGAGCGTCAATGAGCAGTTCTTC.

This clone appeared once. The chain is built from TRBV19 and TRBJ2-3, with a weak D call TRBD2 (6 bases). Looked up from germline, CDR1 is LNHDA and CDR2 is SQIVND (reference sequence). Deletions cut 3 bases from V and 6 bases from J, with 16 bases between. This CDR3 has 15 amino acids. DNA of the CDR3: TGTGCCAGTAGTATTAAGCGGGTGATGGGGGATACGCAGTATTTT. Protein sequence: CASSIKRVMGDTQYF.

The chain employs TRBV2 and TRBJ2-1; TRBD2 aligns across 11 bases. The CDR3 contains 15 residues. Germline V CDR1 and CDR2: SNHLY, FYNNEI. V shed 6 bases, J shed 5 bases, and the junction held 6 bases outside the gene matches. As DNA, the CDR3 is TGTGCCAGCAGCGCTAGCGGGAGGACTAACAATGAGCAGTTCTTC. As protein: CASSASGRTNNEQFF.

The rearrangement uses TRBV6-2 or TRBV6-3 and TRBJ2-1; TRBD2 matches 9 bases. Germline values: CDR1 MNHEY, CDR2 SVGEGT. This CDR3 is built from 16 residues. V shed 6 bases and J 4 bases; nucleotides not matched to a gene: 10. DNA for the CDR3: TGTGCCAGCAGCAAGGGGCTAGCGGGACCTTACAATGAGCAGTTCTTC. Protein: CASSKGLAGPYNEQFF.

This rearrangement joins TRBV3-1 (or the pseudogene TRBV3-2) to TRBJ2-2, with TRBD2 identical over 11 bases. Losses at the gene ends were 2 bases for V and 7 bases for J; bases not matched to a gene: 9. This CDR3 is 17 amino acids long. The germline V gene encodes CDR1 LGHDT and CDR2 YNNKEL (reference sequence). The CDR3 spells CASSQPQLAGVGGELFF. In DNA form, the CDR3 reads TGTGCCAGCAGCCAACCCCAACTAGCGGGAGTTGGCGGGGAGCTGTTTTTT.

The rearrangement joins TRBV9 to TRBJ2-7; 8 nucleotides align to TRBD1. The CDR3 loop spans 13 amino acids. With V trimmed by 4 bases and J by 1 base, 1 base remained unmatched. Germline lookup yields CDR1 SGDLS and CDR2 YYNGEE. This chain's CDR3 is CASSRDRSYEQYF. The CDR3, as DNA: TGTGCCAGCAGCCGGGACAGGTCCTACGAGCAGTACTTC. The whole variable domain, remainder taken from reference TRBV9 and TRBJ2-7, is DSGVTQTPKHLITATGQRVTLRCSPRSGDLSVYWYQQSLDQGLQFLIQYYNGEERAKGNILERFSAQQFPDLHSELNLSSLELGDSALYFCASSRDRSYEQYFGPGTRLTVT.

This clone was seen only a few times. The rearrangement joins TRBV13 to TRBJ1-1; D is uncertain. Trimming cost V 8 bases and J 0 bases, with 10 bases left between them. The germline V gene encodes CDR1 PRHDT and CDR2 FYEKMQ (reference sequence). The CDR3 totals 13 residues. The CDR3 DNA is TGTGCCAGCGCGAGGATCATGAACACTGAAGCTTTCTTT. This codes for CASARIMNTEAFF.

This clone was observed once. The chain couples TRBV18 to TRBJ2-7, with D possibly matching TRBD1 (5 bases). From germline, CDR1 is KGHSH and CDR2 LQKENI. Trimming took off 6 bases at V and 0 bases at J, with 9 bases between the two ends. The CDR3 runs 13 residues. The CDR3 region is CASSRQNSYEQYF. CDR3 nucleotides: TGTGCCAGCTCGCGACAGAACTCCTACGAGCAGTACTTC.

The CDR3 spells CASSLDRVSGGYTF. The CDR3 DNA reads as TGTGCCAGCAGTTTAGACAGGGTATCTGGTGGCTACACCTTC. The V and J genes are TRBV27 and TRBJ1-2; 7 bases fit TRBD1. Germline values: CDR1 MNHEY, CDR2 SMNVEV (reference sequence). This CDR3 has 14 amino acids. V shed 2 bases, J shed 7 bases, and the junction held 7 bases outside the gene matches.

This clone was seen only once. CDR3 loop: CASSRLQGREEQFF. CDR3 nucleotides: TGTGCCAGCAGCAGACTACAGGGGCGCGAGGAGCAGTTCTTC. The chain links TRBV9 to TRBJ2-1; the match to TRBD1 covers 7 bases. The V gene end was trimmed by 4 bases and the J gene end by 10 bases; junction bases not matched to a gene: 11. Germline V CDR1 and CDR2: SGDLS, YYNGEE. CDR3 length: 14 amino acids.